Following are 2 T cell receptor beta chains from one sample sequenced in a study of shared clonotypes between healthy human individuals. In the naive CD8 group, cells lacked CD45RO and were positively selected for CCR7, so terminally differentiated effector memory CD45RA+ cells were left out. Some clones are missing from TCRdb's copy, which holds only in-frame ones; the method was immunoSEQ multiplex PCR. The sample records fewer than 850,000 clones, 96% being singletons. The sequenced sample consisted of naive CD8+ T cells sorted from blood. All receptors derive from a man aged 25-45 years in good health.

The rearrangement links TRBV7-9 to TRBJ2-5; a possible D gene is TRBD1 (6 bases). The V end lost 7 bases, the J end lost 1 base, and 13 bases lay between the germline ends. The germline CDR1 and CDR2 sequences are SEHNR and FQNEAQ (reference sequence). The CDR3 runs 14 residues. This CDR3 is CASTFTGPQETQYF. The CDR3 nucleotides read TGTGCCAGCACCTTCACAGGGCCCCAAGAGACCCAGTACTTC.

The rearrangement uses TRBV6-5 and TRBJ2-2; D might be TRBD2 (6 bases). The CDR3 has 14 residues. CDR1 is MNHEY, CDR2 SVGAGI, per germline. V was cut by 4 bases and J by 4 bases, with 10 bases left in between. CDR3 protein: CASSLSGSTGELFF. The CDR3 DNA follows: TGTGCCAGCAGTTTGTCCGGGAGCACCGGGGAGCTGTTTTTT.